Listed below are T cell receptor beta chains from one sample, sequenced in a study of naive and memory T cell subsets. Each CDR3 protein gets one entry after TCRdb re-called the UMI-ligation and nested PCR reads with MiXCR. The sample shows 15,000 to 20,000 distinct CDR3 sequences, about a tenth of them seen only once. The sample was skin, taken from a tuberculin skin test site. All receptors come from an adult in good health. Both conserved end residues are part of each CDR3. D genes are given only for firm matches. Clone size is shown for a subset of rows, as once, few, many or a class of expanded clone.

CDR3 protein	CDR3 DNA	clone size	D gene	V gene	J gene
CASSKRGPVTSYF	TGTGCCAGCAGCAAGAGGGGCCCTGTTACTTCGTACTTC	many	NA	TRBV21-1	TRBJ2-5
CSVSSGTNEQFF	TGCAGCGTGTCTAGCGGGACCAATGAGCAGTTCTTC	medium-sized	TRBD2	TRBV29-1	TRBJ2-1
CSAPSYYFGTGFLGQYF	TGCAGTGCCCCCTCCTATTATTTCGGGACAGGTTTTTTGGGGCAGTACTTC	many	TRBD1	TRBV20-1	TRBJ2-7
CASSLLQGFNEKLFF	TGTGCCAGCAGTTTACTACAGGGGTTTAATGAAAAACTGTTTTTT	few	TRBD1	TRBV28	TRBJ1-4
CSARDVTSPKETQYF	TGCAGTGCTAGAGATGTCACTAGCCCCAAAGAGACCCAGTACTTC	many	NA	TRBV20-1	TRBJ2-5
CASSGQLDNSPLHF	TGCGCCAGCTCGGGACAGCTCGATAATTCACCCCTCCACTTT	NA	TRBD1	TRBV10-1	TRBJ1-6
CAIRGTSGDTGELFF	TGTGCCATCAGGGGGACTAGCGGAGACACCGGGGAGCTGTTTTTT	few	TRBD2	TRBV10-3	TRBJ2-2
CASSYKGTQYF	TGTGCCAGCAGCTACAAAGGGACCCAGTACTTC	few	NA	TRBV7-9	TRBJ2-5
CASSEGGTSSYNEQFF	TGTGCCAGCAGTGAAGGAGGTACAAGCTCCTACAATGAGCAGTTCTTC	few	NA	TRBV2	TRBJ2-1
CASSKGRSYEQYF	TGTGCCAGCAGCAAAGGACGGTCCTACGAGCAGTACTTC	many	NA	TRBV21-1	TRBJ2-7
CSARVPYTQYF	TGCAGTGCTAGAGTTCCTTATACGCAGTATTTT	few	NA	TRBV20-1	TRBJ2-3
CSALGTFPGRYYEQYF	TGCAGTGCCCTCGGAACGTTCCCGGGGAGGTACTACGAGCAGTACTTC	many	NA	TRBV20-1	TRBJ2-7
CASSLGRGGNEQYF	TGTGCCAGCAGTTTAGGAAGAGGGGGAAACGAGCAGTACTTC	many	NA	TRBV28	TRBJ2-7
CASSYQGTAYNEQFF	TGTGCCAGCAGCTACCAGGGCACTGCCTACAATGAGCAGTTCTTC	NA	NA	TRBV5-6	TRBJ2-1
CASSVGQGGYEQYF	TGTGCCAGCAGCGTTGGACAGGGTGGCTACGAGCAGTACTTC	NA	TRBD1	TRBV11-2	TRBJ2-7
CSVERDDYEQYF	TGCAGCGTTGAAAGGGATGACTACGAGCAGTACTTC	medium-sized	NA	TRBV29-1	TRBJ2-7
CASRADRVHEQYF	TGTGCCAGCAGAGCAGACAGGGTCCACGAGCAGTACTTC	many	TRBD1	TRBV28	TRBJ2-7
CASSAGTDNSPLHF	TGTGCCAGCAGCGCCGGGACAGACAATTCACCCCTCCACTTT	many	TRBD1	TRBV9	TRBJ1-6
CASSYRRESDTQYF	TGTGCCAGCAGTTATCGTCGGGAGTCAGATACGCAGTATTTT	many	NA	TRBV6-5	TRBJ2-3
CASSRCPGEQFF	TGTGCCAGCAGCCGGTGTCCCGGTGAGCAGTTCTTC	few	NA	TRBV27	TRBJ2-1
CASLSTFGTEAFF	TGTGCCAGCCTGAGTACCTTCGGGACTGAAGCTTTCTTT	many	NA	TRBV25-1	TRBJ1-1
CSSDSGFQAFF	TGCAGTTCCGATTCGGGTTTTCAAGCTTTCTTT	few	NA	TRBV20-1	TRBJ1-1
CASSHGTNYGYTF	TGTGCCAGCAGTCACGGGACCAACTATGGCTACACCTTC	medium-sized	NA	TRBV27	TRBJ1-2
CASSVAEGTYEQYF	TGTGCCAGCAGCGTAGCTGAGGGGACCTACGAGCAGTACTTC	many	NA	TRBV9	TRBJ2-7
CASSGGSGSLYEQYF	TGTGCCAGCAGCGGGGGCAGCGGGAGTCTCTACGAGCAGTACTTC	few	TRBD2	TRBV11-2	TRBJ2-7
CASSLDRPGTGGLNNEQFF	TGTGCCAGCAGCTTAGATCGGCCCGGGACAGGGGGCTTAAACAATGAGCAGTTCTTC	medium-sized	TRBD1	TRBV11-2	TRBJ2-1
CASSYSGTGGEKLFF	TGTGCCAGCAGTTACTCCGGGACAGGGGGTGAAAAACTGTTTTTT	many	TRBD1	TRBV6-6	TRBJ1-4
CASRGLAGDKAYEQYF	TGTGCCAGCCGGGGACTAGCGGGAGATAAAGCCTACGAGCAGTACTTC	many	TRBD2	TRBV27	TRBJ2-7
CASSLVGLGDAAISGNTIYF	TGTGCCAGCAGCTTAGTGGGCTTGGGCGACGCTGCGATTTCTGGAAACACCATATATTTT	few	NA	TRBV7-4	TRBJ1-3
CASSLSEVPGNTEAFF	TGTGCCAGCAGTTTAAGCGAGGTCCCGGGGAACACTGAAGCTTTCTTT	few	NA	TRBV12-3/TRBV12-4	TRBJ1-1
CSVDQGLVTGELFF	TGCAGCGTTGATCAGGGGTTGGTCACCGGGGAGCTGTTTTTT	NA	NA	TRBV29-1	TRBJ2-2
CSAGGWGQETQYF	TGCAGCGCTGGGGGGTGGGGGCAAGAGACCCAGTACTTC	many	NA	TRBV29-1	TRBJ2-5
CSAAGGQYGANVLTF	TGCAGTGCTGCAGGGGGCCAGTACGGGGCCAACGTCCTGACTTTC	many	TRBD1	TRBV20-1	TRBJ2-6
CASSRGLAGGTGELFF	TGCGCCAGCAGCCGCGGACTAGCGGGAGGCACCGGGGAGCTGTTTTTT	NA	TRBD2	TRBV4-1	TRBJ2-2
CASSFTSGGYEQYF	TGTGCCAGCAGCTTCACTAGCGGGGGGTACGAGCAGTACTTC	NA	TRBD2	TRBV5-6	TRBJ2-7